A selection of T cell receptor beta chains follows, all from one sample in a study of cytomegalovirus exposure and HLA in healthy donors. Method: immunoSEQ multiplex PCR; TCRdb's copy keeps in-frame clones and lacks some. The repertoire includes 150,000 or so clones, about 88% of them detected once, and more than 2% sits in the top ten. Sequenced material: PBMCs. The source is a man aged 18 to 35 in good health and CMV-seropositive. Both conserved end residues are part of each CDR3. The D gene is left open where the match is weak. A clone size is listed for some rows: how often the clone was seen (once, few, many), or a class if it is expanded.

length,J,D,V,size,DNA,CDR3
15,TRBJ2-2,-,TRBV2,-,TGTGCCAGCAGTGTAACGGACTTATACACCGGGGAGCTGTTTTTT,CASSVTDLYTGELFF
14,TRBJ1-1,TRBD1,TRBV6-5,-,TGTGCCAGCAGTGGGGGGACAGGGAACACTGAAGCTTTCTTT,CASSGGTGNTEAFF
14,TRBJ1-4,TRBD1,TRBV29-1,-,TGCAGCGTTGATTGGGGGACAGGGACCGAAAAACTGTTTTTT,CSVDWGTGTEKLFF
15,TRBJ1-3,-,TRBV9,-,TGTGCCAGCAGCGTAGAAGCGTTCTCTGGAAACACCATATATTTT,CASSVEAFSGNTIYF
14,TRBJ1-2,-,TRBV2,-,TGTGCCAGCAGTGAAGAGAAGGGGCCCTATGGCTACACCTTC,CASSEEKGPYGYTF
19,TRBJ2-1,TRBD1,TRBV5-4,-,TGTGCCAGCAGCTTGGGGAAGCTGGCGACAGGGGGCTTCTACAATGAGCAGTTCTTC,CASSLGKLATGGFYNEQFF
15,TRBJ1-4,TRBD1,TRBV6-5,-,TGTGCCAGCAGTTACCGGACAGGGTTGAATGAAAAACTGTTTTTT,CASSYRTGLNEKLFF
15,TRBJ2-5,-,TRBV15,once,TGTGCCACCAGCAGAGCTGCGGGGGCACCAGAGACCCAGTACTTC,CATSRAAGAPETQYF
15,TRBJ2-1,TRBD2,TRBV19,-,TGTGCCAGTAGTGTACTAGCGGCCAGTTACAATGAGCAGTTCTTC,CASSVLAASYNEQFF
15,TRBJ2-2,-,TRBV5-4,-,TGTGCCAGCAGCAGGGACACAGCCAAGACCGGGGAGCTGTTTTTT,CASSRDTAKTGELFF
15,TRBJ2-5,TRBD2,TRBV7-3,few,TGTGCCAGCAGCTCACAAGCGGGGGGCCGGGAGACCCAGTACTTC,CASSSQAGGRETQYF
15,TRBJ2-7,-,TRBV4-1,once,TGCGCCAGCAGCTACTCTCGTGGGGAGAGGTACGAGCAGTACTTC,CASSYSRGERYEQYF
12,TRBJ1-2,-,TRBV4-1,few,TGCGCCAGCAGCCAAGGAGGGAGCGGCTACACCTTC,CASSQGGSGYTF
14,TRBJ2-7,-,TRBV18,-,TGTGCCAGCACCTCTAGGGACACCCCCTACGAGCAGTACTTC,CASTSRDTPYEQYF
13,TRBJ1-5,-,TRBV18,-,TGTGCCAGCTCAGCAGGGGTGGATCAGCCCCAGCATTTT,CASSAGVDQPQHF
15,TRBJ2-7,-,TRBV11-1,-,TGTGCCAGCAGCTTAGAAAGGGGTAGTTCCTACGAGCAGTACTTC,CASSLERGSSYEQYF
15,TRBJ2-3,-,TRBV15,-,TGTGCCACCAGCAGGTATCAGTCAAGCACAGATACGCAGTATTTT,CATSRYQSSTDTQYF
16,TRBJ1-3,-,TRBV7-2,-,TGTGCCAGCAGCTTAGAGGGGTCGCCCTCTGGAAACACCATATATTTT,CASSLEGSPSGNTIYF
15,TRBJ2-2,TRBD2,TRBV2,-,TGTGCCAGCAGTGATGAGCGGGGGGCCACCGGGGAGCTGTTTTTT,CASSDERGATGELFF
16,TRBJ2-7,TRBD2,TRBV5-1,-,TGCGCCAGCAGCCCGGCCCTAGCGGGGGATCCCTACGAGCAGTACTTC,CASSPALAGDPYEQYF
13,TRBJ1-5,-,TRBV6-5,-,TGTGCCGTGGGGGGAATTAGCAATCAGCCCCAGCATTTT,CAVGGISNQPQHF
15,TRBJ2-3,TRBD2,TRBV9,-,TGTGCCAGCAGCGTTCAGGCGGGGGACACAGATACGCAGTATTTT,CASSVQAGDTDTQYF
16,TRBJ2-7,TRBD1,TRBV4-3,once,TGCGCCAGCAGCTTCCTTCCCCGGGACAGAACCTACGAGCAGTACTTC,CASSFLPRDRTYEQYF
15,TRBJ2-7,TRBD1,TRBV5-8,-,TGTGCCAGCAGCTATGCGGGACAGGTGGGTTACGAGCAGTACTTC,CASSYAGQVGYEQYF
16,TRBJ2-7,TRBD2,TRBV2,-,TGTGCCAGCAGTGATAGCTGGGCTAGCGGGGGTTACGAGCAGTACTTC,CASSDSWASGGYEQYF
15,TRBJ2-7,TRBD1,TRBV7-2,-,TGTGCCAGCAGCTTCGACAGGGGATTCCCATACGAGCAGTACTTC,CASSFDRGFPYEQYF
14,TRBJ2-1,-,TRBV6-5,-,TGTGCCAGCAGTTACCAACAGGCATACAATGAGCAGTTCTTC,CASSYQQAYNEQFF
13,TRBJ2-5,-,TRBV11-2,-,TGTGCCAGCAGCCTTGACAGACAAGAGACCCAGTACTTC,CASSLDRQETQYF
16,TRBJ2-3,TRBD2,TRBV9,-,TGTGCCAGCAGCCCGACCGGGGCTGCGGGGGCAGATACGCAGTATTTT,CASSPTGAAGADTQYF
15,TRBJ2-7,-,TRBV5-6,-,TGTGCCAGCAGTCCAGGGTGGGGGGGCCTAAACGAGCAGTACTTC,CASSPGWGGLNEQYF
15,TRBJ1-5,TRBD1,TRBV7-9,-,TGTGCCAGCAGCAATGGACAGGGTAGCAATCAGCCCCAGCATTTT,CASSNGQGSNQPQHF
14,TRBJ1-1,-,TRBV6-5,-,TGTGCCAGCAGTTACTCCCGGGTCAACACTGAAGCTTTCTTT,CASSYSRVNTEAFF
15,TRBJ2-1,TRBD1,TRBV2,-,TGTGCCAGCAGTGGGGACAGGGGTGCATACAATGAGCAGTTCTTC,CASSGDRGAYNEQFF
14,TRBJ1-4,-,TRBV19,-,TGTGCCAGTAGTAAGCTCGTACCTAATGAAAAACTGTTTTTT,CASSKLVPNEKLFF
13,TRBJ1-1,-,TRBV30,-,TGTGCCTGGAGTCACGGGGCAGGGGATGAAGCTTTCTTT,CAWSHGAGDEAFF
14,TRBJ1-1,-,TRBV30,once,TGTGCCTGGAGTGTACAGGTGATGAACACTGAAGCTTTCTTT,CAWSVQVMNTEAFF
14,TRBJ2-3,-,TRBV5-6,once,TGTGCCAGCAGCTACAGGGCGGGCACAGATACGCAGTATTTT,CASSYRAGTDTQYF
14,TRBJ1-2,-,TRBV29-1,-,TGCAGCGTTGTGGGAGAGCCCCCTAACTATGGCTACACCTTC,CSVVGEPPNYGYTF
15,TRBJ1-2,-,TRBV7-9,-,TGTGCCAGCAGCTCGCTTGACAGGCCTAACTATGGCTACACCTTC,CASSSLDRPNYGYTF
15,TRBJ2-7,TRBD1,TRBV7-2,-,TGTGCCAGCAGCCGGGGACAGGGCATTGTCTACGAGCAGTACTTC,CASSRGQGIVYEQYF
13,TRBJ2-5,-,TRBV5-1,few,TGCGCCAGCAGCCACGGTGGTCAAGAGACCCAGTACTTC,CASSHGGQETQYF
15,TRBJ2-2,-,TRBV4-3,-,TGCGCCAGCAGCTCGAGGGACTCGCACACCGGGGAGCTGTTTTTT,CASSSRDSHTGELFF